This entry describes one TCR beta chain. Its antigen specificity is not known. No qualities accompany the bases; no much larger clone lies one base away. CDR1 and CDR2, per the germline V gene (reference sequence), are LGHDT and YNNKEL. V ends up 4 bases short and J 6 bases short, with an unmatched junction base count of 12. The CDR3 measures 16 amino acids from cysteine to phenylalanine. Only the CDR3 DNA is retained, 48 bases long and in frame from the first base. The time point label here, explained by the study, means: baseline before first vaccination. Vaccinee samples came from UK trials COV001 and COV002, including a single-blind randomized controlled phase 2/3 trial of AZD1222 (ChAdOx1 nCoV-19) in healthy adults. Trial participant PBMC samples were collected at day 0 and day 28 after the second dose for TCRbeta chain sequencing. This specimen comes from a study of T cell responses to AZD1222 COVID-19 vaccine (TCRdb year 2021). Study-level background: Because spike-specific TCR depth and breadth did not differ between the two schedules, AZD1222 recipients who got a second dose at roughly 4 weeks were pooled with those who got a second dose at roughly 12 weeks. Trial participants were enrolled by age into subgroups of 18-55, 56-69 and 70-plus years, and around 150, 28 and 57 TCR-sequenced participants, respectively, were included in these subgroups. TCR sequencing covered roughly 230 trial participants: some 210 given two doses of AZD1222 and 26 given two doses of MenACWY control vaccine. On the study overall, not on this receptor specifically: Only 5 to 7 AZD1222 recipients were SARS-CoV-2 seropositive at baseline, limiting conclusions about previously exposed vaccinees. Spike-specific TCR breadth and depth rose significantly after two AZD1222 doses compared with day 0 and with MenACWY recipients. The 56-69-year group was small, and its depth increase did not reach significance, likely because of low power. Because no day 14 peak-response samples were available, the repertoires could be characterized only after the peak T cell response. The vaccine-associated CD4 TCRs covered the entire spike protein, and the dominant responses fell in regions 160-218 and 743-854. Epitopes outside the regions mutated in the B.1.351 and B.1.1.7 variants were reportedly recognized by nearly half of the unique spike-specific TCRs. Most participants were white British and females outnumbered males, and the authors suggested that clonal diversity may have been underestimated.

The CDR3 regions of human TCRbeta chains were analyzed by immunosequencing. Per the source publication's procedure: TCRs in the repertoires were matched against a reference library of SARS-CoV-2-specific TCRs that had been generated with the MIRA antigen-specificity platform. Breadth was defined as the fraction of unique TCRs that were SARS-CoV-2-associated, and depth was defined as the fraction of total T cells that were SARS-CoV-2-associated. Using the MIRA data, each spike-specific TCR was mapped to the spike region that the TCR reacts to and placed in a CD4 or CD8 class. Log10-transformed breadth and depth values were compared by one-way ANOVA with Sidak's multiple comparisons tests. Held by TCRdb, this immuneACCESS table contains in-frame sequences only and omits some clones. Under half of the omission traces to an unresolved V gene where checked; the cause of the rest is unknown. The V and J calls and the clone size are those of that table, but D and trimming were determined from the DNA. The sample table holds under 130,000 clones, of which around 87% were seen once. Of the sample, about 2.5% falls within the top ten clones.

The input for sequencing was peripheral blood, taken on day 0 of AZD1222 vaccination. The sequence is built from TRBV3-1 (or the pseudogene TRBV3-2) and TRBJ2-1; TRBD2 fits 7 bases in the junction. The sequence was collected from an adult in good health. The bases are TGTGCCAGCAGCCGAACCGTGGGGGGGGGAATCAATGAGCAGTTCTTC. Its protein product is CASSRTVGGGINEQFF.